Presented here are 12 T cell receptor beta chains from one specimen sequenced in a study of sequential checkpoint blockade in melanoma. Sequencing was performed with immunoSEQ multiplex PCR; in TCRdb, only in-frame clones are kept and a portion is missing. This sample carries roughly 12,000 clones, 60% to 75% of them seen once, and the ten largest clones take approximately 22%. Treatment described: randomized to nivolumab then ipilimumab (arm A) or the reverse (arm B). Sequenced here: CD8+ T cells sorted from blood (inferred from file names), sampled from a patient given nivolumab and ipilimumab in sequence. Receptors originate from a human donor with melanoma.

This sequence joins TRBV5-4 and TRBJ2-5; 8 nucleotides agree with TRBD2. TRBJ2-7 matches the DNA end more closely, so the J call is doubtful. The CDR3 runs to 15 residues. Germline V gene lookup returns CDR1 SGHNT and CDR2 YYREEE (reference sequence). CDR3 sequence (DNA): TGTGCCAGCAGCACAACCGGGACTAGACCCTACGAGCAGTACTTC. It translates to CASSTTGTRPYEQYF.

V and J are TRBV28 and TRBJ1-6; perhaps TRBD1 as D (5 bases). This CDR3 has 17 residues. Germline assignment: CDR1 MDHEN and CDR2 SYDVKM. Trimming removed 6 bases from V and 3 bases from J, with 18 bases in between. The CDR3 coding sequence is TGTGCCAGCAGCCTCGGGGGAGGTAAAGACTATAATTCACCCCTCCACTTT. Protein: CASSLGGGKDYNSPLHF. The full variable domain, its missing parts supplied by reference TRBV28 and TRBJ1-6, is DVKVTQSSRYLVKRTGEKVFLECVQDMDHENMFWYRQDPGLGLRLIYFSYDVKMKEKGDIPEGYSVSREKKERFSLILESASTNQTSMYLCASSLGGGKDYNSPLHFGNGTRLTVT.

This chain joins TRBV4-1 and TRBJ2-7, with 7 bases fitting TRBD2. Germline values: CDR1 MGHRA, CDR2 YSYEKL. V was clipped by 2 bases and J by 2 bases; unmatched bases: 6. The CDR3 has 15 residues. The CDR3 sequence: CASSQHSGTTYEQYF. The CDR3 DNA sequence: TGCGCCAGCAGCCAACATTCCGGGACTACCTACGAGCAGTACTTC.

The V gene is TRBV9, the J gene TRBJ2-1; weak D call: TRBD1 (6 bases). The germline gives CDR1 SGDLS, CDR2 YYNGEE. The V end lost 1 base, the J end lost 9 bases, and 14 bases lay between the germline ends. This CDR3 has 14 amino acids. The CDR3 spells CASSVSPQGGEQFF. The CDR3 nucleotides read TGTGCCAGCAGCGTATCTCCCCAAGGGGGTGAGCAGTTCTTC.

CDR3 amino acids: CASRPTAAYEQYF. In DNA, the CDR3 is TGTGCCAGCAGACCGACTGCAGCCTACGAGCAGTACTTC. J is TRBJ2-7 and V is TRBV5-5; D gene uncertain. Germline V CDR1 and CDR2: SGHKS, YYEKEE (reference sequence). V was trimmed by 5 bases and J by 2 bases, leaving 11 bases between them. This CDR3 comprises 13 residues. Drawing the rest from reference TRBV5-5 and TRBJ2-7, the complete variable domain is DAGVTQSPTHLIKTRGQQVTLRCSPISGHKSVSWYQQVLGQGPQFIFQYYEKEERGRGNFPDRFSARQFPNYSSELNVNALLLGDSALYLCASRPTAAYEQYFGPGTRLTVT.

The chain uses TRBV28 and TRBJ1-1; D might be TRBD1 (5 bases). CDR3 length: 14 residues. The V and J ends lost 2 bases and 1 base respectively, with 8 bases between them. Per the germline V gene, CDR1 is MDHEN and CDR2 is SYDVKM. CDR3 coding DNA: TGTGCCAGCAGTTTAGGACAATGGAACACTGAAGCTTTCTTT. Translating it yields CASSLGQWNTEAFF. Based on the CDR3 plus reference TRBV28 and TRBJ1-1, the full variable domain is DVKVTQSSRYLVKRTGEKVFLECVQDMDHENMFWYRQDPGLGLRLIYFSYDVKMKEKGDIPEGYSVSREKKERFSLILESASTNQTSMYLCASSLGQWNTEAFFGQGTRLTVV.

V is TRBV4-1 and J is TRBJ2-1; 8 bases line up with TRBD1. V dropped 0 bases and J dropped 3; count of bases not matched to a gene: 4. The CDR3 spans 16 residues. CDR1 and CDR2 (germline): MGHRA, YSYEKL. The CDR3 coding sequence is TGCGCCAGCAGCCAAGAGACAGGGGACTTCTACAATGAGCAGTTCTTC. It is translated as CASSQETGDFYNEQFF.

The chain recombines TRBV4-1 with TRBJ1-5; no clear D gene. Germline V gene sequence: CDR1 MGHRA, CDR2 YSYEKL. The germline V and J ends were trimmed by 5 bases and 2 bases, with 10 bases remaining between them. This CDR3 has 14 residues. For the CDR3, the DNA is TGCGCCAGCAGCGAACACAGTGGCAATCAGCCCCAGCATTTT. This translates into CASSEHSGNQPQHF.

The rearrangement joins TRBV7-9 to TRBJ2-6; D perhaps matches TRBD1 (6 bases). V was shortened by 5 bases and J by 0 bases, with 20 bases between the two germline ends. The germline gives CDR1 SEHNR, CDR2 FQNEAQ (reference sequence). The CDR3 contains 19 residues. CDR3 sequence (DNA): TGTGCCAGCAGCACCAATTCTTGGGACATAAGCTCTGGGGCCAACGTCCTGACTTTC. It yields the protein CASSTNSWDISSGANVLTF.

The sample holds a few counts of this clone. The gene calls are TRBV4-3 and TRBJ2-1; maybe TRBD2 (6 bases). The CDR3 consists of 14 residues. Trimming cost V 6 bases and J 1 base, with 10 bases left between them. The germline CDR1 and CDR2 sequences are LGHNA and YSLEER. The CDR3 here is CASREEGSYNEQFF. CDR3 sequence (DNA): TGCGCCAGCAGAGAGGAGGGTTCCTACAATGAGCAGTTCTTC.

The V call is TRBV7-2, the J call TRBJ2-1; weak D call: TRBD2 (6 bases). The V and J ends lost 1 base and 10 bases respectively, with 11 bases between them. This CDR3 has 13 residues. The germline V gene encodes CDR1 SGHTA and CDR2 FQGNSA. The CDR3 DNA follows: TGTGCCAGCAGCTTAGGAGCTGGAGGGGAGCAGTTCTTC. It translates to CASSLGAGGEQFF.

The V call is TRBV30, the J call TRBJ2-1; 9 nucleotides match TRBD2. The junction had 10 bases not matched to a gene; V was cut back by 0 bases and J by 7 bases. CDR1 is GTSNPN and CDR2 is SVGIG in the germline V gene (reference sequence). This CDR3 has 16 residues. As DNA, the CDR3 is TGTGCCTGGAGTGTACCCTATAGCGGGAGAGAGAATGAGCAGTTCTTC. Amino acid sequence: CAWSVPYSGRENEQFF.